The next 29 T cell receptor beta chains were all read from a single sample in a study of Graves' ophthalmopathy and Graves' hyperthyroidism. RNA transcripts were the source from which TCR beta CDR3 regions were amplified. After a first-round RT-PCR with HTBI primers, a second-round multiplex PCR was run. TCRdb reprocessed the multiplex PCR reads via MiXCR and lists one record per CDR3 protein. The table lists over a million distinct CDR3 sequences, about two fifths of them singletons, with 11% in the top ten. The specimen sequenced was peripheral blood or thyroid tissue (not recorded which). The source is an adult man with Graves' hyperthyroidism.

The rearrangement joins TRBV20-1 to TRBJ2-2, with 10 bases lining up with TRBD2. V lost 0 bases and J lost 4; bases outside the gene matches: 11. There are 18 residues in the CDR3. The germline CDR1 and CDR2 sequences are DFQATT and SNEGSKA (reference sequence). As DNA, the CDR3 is TGCAGTGCTAGAGATCTGAGGGTAGCGGGAGGAGGCACCGGGGAGCTGTTTTTT. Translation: CSARDLRVAGGGTGELFF.

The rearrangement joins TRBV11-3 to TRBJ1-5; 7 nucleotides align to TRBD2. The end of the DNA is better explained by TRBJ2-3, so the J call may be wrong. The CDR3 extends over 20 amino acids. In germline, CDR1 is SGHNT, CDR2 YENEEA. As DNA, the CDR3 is TGTGCCAGCAGCTTAGGCGTGGGGAGGGGCGGGCCTTATAGCAATCAGCCCCAGTATTTT. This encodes CASSLGVGRGGPYSNQPQYF.

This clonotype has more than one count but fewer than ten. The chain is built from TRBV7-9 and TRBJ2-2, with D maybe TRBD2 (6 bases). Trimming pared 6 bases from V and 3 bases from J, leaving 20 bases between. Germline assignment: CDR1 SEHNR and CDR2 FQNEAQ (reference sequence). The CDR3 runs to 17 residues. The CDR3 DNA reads TGTGCCAGCAGTCCGGCGGGGTTAGCGGCATACACCGGGGAGCTGTTTTTT. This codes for CASSPAGLAAYTGELFF.

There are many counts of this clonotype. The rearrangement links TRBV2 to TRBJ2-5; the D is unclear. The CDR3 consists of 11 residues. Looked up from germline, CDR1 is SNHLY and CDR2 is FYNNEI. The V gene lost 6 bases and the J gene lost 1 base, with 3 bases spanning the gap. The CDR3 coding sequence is TGTGCCAGCAGGATCCAAGAGACCCAGTACTTC. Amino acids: CASRIQETQYF.

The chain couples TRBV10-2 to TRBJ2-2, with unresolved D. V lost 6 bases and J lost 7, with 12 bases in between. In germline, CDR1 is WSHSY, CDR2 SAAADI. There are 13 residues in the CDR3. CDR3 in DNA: TGCGCCAGCAGCCCCGGCGCGGACGGGGAGCTGTTTTTT. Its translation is CASSPGADGELFF.

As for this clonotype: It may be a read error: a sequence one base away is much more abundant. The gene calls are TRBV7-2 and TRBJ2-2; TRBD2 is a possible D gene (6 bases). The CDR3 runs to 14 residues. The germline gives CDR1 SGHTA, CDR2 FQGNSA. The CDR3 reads CASSANVNTGGLFF. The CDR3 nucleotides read TGTGCCAGCAGCGCTAATGTTAACACCGGGGGGCTGTTTTTT.

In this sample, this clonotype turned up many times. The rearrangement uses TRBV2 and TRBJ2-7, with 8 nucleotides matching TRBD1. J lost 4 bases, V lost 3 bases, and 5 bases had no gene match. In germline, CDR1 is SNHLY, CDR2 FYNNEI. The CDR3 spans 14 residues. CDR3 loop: CASSDQGAGYEQYF. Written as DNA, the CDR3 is TGTGCCAGCAGTGACCAGGGGGCGGGATACGAGCAGTACTTC.

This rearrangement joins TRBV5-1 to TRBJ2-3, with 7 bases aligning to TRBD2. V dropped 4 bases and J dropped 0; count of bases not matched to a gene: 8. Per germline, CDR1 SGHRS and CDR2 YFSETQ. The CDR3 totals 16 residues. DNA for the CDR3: TGCGCCAGCAGCCCCCCAGGGAGGGAGAGCACAGATACGCAGTATTTT. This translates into CASSPPGRESTDTQYF.

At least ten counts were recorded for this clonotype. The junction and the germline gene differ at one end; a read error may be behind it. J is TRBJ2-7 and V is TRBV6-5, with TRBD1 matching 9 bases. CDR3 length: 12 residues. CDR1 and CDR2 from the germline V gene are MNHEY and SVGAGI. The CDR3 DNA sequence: TGTGCCAGCAGTCGACAGGGGGACGAGCAGCACTTC. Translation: CASSRQGDEQHF.

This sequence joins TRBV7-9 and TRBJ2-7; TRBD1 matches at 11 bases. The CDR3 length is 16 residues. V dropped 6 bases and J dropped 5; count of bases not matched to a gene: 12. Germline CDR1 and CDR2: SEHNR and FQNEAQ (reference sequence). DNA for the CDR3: TGTGCCAGCAGTTACTGGCATGGACAGGGGGCGGACGAGCAGTACTTC. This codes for CASSYWHGQGADEQYF.

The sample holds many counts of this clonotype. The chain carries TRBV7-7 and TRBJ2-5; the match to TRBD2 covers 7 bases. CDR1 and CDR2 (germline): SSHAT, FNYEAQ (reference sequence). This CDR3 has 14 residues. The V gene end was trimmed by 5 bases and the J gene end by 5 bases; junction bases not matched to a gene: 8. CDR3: CASSRGTMGETQYF. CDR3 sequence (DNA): TGTGCCAGCAGCCGCGGGACTATGGGCGAGACCCAGTACTTC. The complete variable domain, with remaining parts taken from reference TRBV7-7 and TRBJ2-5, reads GAGVSQSPRYKVTKRGQDVTLRCDPISSHATLYWYQQALGQGPEFLTYFNYEAQPDKSGLPSDRFSAERPEGSISTLTIQRTEQRDSAMYRCASSRGTMGETQYFGPGTRLLVL.

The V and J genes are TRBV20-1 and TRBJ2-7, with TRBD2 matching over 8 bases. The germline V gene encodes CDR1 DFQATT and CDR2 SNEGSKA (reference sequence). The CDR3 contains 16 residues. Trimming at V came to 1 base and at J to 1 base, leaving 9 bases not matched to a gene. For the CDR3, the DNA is TGCAGTGCTAGAGGGGGACCGGGACTAGATTCCTACGAGCAGTACTTC. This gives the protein CSARGGPGLDSYEQYF.

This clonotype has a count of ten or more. The CDR3 region has the DNA TGTGCCAGCAGCCAATTGACAGCGCAAGAGACCCAGTACTTC. It encodes CASSQLTAQETQYF. The chain recombines TRBV14 with TRBJ2-5; tentatively, D is TRBD1 (5 bases). This CDR3 contains 14 residues. CDR1 is SGHDN, CDR2 FVKESK, per germline. The V and J ends lost 2 bases and 2 bases respectively, with 9 bases between them.

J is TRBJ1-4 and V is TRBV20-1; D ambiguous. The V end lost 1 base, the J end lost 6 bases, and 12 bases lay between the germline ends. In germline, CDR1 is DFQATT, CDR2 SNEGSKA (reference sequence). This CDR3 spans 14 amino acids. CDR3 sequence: CSARVTNRDEKLFF. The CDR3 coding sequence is TGCAGTGCTAGAGTGACTAATCGGGATGAAAAACTGTTTTTT.

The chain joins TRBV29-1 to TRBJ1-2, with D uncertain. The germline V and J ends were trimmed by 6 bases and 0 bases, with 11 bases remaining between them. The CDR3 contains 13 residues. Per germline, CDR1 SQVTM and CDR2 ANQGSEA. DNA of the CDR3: TGCAGCGTCCGTGGGTCAGCTAACTATGGCTACACCTTC. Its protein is CSVRGSANYGYTF.

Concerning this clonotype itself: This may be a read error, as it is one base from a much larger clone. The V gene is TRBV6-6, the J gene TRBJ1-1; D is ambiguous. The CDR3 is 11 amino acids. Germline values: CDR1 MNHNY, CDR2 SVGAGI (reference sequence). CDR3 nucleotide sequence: TGTGCCATCAGTCCCAAAACAAAAGCTTTCTTT. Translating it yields CAISPKTKAFF.

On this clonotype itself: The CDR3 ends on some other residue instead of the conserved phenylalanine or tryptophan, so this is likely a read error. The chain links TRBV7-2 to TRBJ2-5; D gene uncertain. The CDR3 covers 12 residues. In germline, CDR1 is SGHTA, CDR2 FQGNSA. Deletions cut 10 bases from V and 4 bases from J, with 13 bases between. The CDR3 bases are TGTGCCACACAGTCCGGTAGAGAGACCCAGTACCTC. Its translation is CATQSGRETQYL.

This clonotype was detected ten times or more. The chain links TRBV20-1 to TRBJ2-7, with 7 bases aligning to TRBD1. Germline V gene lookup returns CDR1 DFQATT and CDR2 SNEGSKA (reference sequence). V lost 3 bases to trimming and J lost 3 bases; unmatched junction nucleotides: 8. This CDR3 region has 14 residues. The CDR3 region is CSASKGTAFYEQYF. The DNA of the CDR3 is TGCAGTGCTAGTAAGGGGACAGCGTTCTACGAGCAGTACTTC.

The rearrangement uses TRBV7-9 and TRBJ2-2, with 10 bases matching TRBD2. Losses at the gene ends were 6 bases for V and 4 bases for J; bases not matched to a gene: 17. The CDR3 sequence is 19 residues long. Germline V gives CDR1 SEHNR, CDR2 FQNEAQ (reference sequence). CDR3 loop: CASRLSPGASGSSTGELFF. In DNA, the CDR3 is TGTGCCAGCAGACTGAGCCCAGGGGCTAGCGGGAGCAGCACCGGGGAGCTGTTTTTT.

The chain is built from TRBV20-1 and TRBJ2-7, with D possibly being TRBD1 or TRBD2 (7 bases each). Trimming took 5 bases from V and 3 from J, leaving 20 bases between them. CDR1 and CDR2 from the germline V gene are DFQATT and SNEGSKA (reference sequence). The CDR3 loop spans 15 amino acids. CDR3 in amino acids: CSAPFRGRGLYEQYF. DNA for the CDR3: TGCAGTGCTCCCTTCCGGGGGAGGGGGCTCTACGAGCAGTACTTC.

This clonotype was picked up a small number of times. This chain's CDR3 is CATSVGSQETQYF. Here the CDR3 DNA reads TGTGCCACCAGTGTAGGCTCACAAGAGACCCAGTACTTC. This chain connects TRBV24-1 to TRBJ2-5; D not resolved. CDR3 length: 13 residues. The ends were cut back, 5 bases at V and 2 bases at J, with 8 bases in the middle. Germline V lookup: CDR1 KGHDR, CDR2 SFDVKD.

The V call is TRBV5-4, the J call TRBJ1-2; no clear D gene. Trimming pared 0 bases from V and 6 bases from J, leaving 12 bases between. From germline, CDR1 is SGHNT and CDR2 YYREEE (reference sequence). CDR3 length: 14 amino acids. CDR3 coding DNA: TGTGCCAGCAGCTTGGTGGCTGGGCGCGATGGCTACACCTTC. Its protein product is CASSLVAGRDGYTF.

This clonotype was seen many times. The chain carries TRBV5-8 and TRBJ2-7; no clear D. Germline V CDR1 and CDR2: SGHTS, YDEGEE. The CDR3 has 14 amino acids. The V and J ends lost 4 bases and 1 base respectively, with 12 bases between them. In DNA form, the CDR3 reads TGTGCCAGCAGCCGCCGGACGGCTTCCTACGAGCAGTACTTC. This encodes CASSRRTASYEQYF. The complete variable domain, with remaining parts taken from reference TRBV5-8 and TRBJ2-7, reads EAGVTQSPTHLIKTRGQQATLRCSPISGHTSVYWYQQALGLGLQFLLWYDEGEERNRGNFPPRFSGRQFPNYSSELNVNALELEDSALYLCASSRRTASYEQYFGPGTRLTVT.

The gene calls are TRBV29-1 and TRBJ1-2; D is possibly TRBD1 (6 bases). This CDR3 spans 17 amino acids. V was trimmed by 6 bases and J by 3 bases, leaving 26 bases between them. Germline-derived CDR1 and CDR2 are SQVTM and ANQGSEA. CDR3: CSVRLASVGGVHYGYTF. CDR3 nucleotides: TGCAGCGTCAGACTAGCTAGTGTAGGGGGAGTTCACTATGGCTACACCTTC. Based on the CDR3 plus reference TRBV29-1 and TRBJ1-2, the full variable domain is SAVISQKPSRDICQRGTSLTIQCQVDSQVTMMFWYRQQPGQSLTLIATANQGSEATYESGFVIDKFPISRPNLTFSTLTVSNMSPEDSSIYLCSVRLASVGGVHYGYTFGSGTRLTVV.

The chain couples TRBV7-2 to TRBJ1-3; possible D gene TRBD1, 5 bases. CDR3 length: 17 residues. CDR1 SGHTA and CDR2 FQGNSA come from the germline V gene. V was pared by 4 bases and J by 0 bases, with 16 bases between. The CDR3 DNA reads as TGTGCCAGCAGCTCGAAGGTTGGGGCCCACTCTGGAAACACCATATATTTT. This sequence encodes CASSSKVGAHSGNTIYF.

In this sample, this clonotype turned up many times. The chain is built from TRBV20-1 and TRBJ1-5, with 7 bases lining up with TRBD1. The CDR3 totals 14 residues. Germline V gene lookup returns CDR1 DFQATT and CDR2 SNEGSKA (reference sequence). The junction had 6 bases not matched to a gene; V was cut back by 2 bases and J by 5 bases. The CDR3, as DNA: TGCAGTGCTAGAATCGACAGGGCTTATCAGCCCCAGCATTTT. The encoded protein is CSARIDRAYQPQHF.

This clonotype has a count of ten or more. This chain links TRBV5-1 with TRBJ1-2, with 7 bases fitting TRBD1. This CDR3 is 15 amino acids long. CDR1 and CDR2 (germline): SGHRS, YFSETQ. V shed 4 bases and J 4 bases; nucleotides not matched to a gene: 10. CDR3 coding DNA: TGCGCCAGCAGCCCGGGACAGACTCCACTCTATGGCTACACCTTC. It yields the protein CASSPGQTPLYGYTF.

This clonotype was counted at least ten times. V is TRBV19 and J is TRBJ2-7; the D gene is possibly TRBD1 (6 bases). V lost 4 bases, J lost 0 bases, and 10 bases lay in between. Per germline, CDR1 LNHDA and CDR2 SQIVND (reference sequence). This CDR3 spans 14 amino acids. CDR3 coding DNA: TGTGCCAGTAGTACCGGGACATCCTCCTACGAGCAGTACTTC. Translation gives CASSTGTSSYEQYF.

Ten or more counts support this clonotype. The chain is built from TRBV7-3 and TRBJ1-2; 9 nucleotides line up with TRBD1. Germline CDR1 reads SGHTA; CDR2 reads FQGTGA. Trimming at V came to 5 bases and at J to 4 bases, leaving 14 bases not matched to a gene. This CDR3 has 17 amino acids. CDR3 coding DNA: TGTGCCAGCAGCGGAAACTGCTACAGGGGGCTTATCTATGGCTACACCTTC. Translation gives CASSGNCYRGLIYGYTF.